Judged by abundance, the clone carrying this T cell receptor (beta chain) is medium-sized (0.01 to 0.1%). This entry belongs to a study of T cell changes during pregnancy in multiple sclerosis. The data were produced by immunoSEQ multiplex PCR, yet TCRdb's version contains in-frame clones alone and is incomplete. In the table there are tens of thousands of clones, roughly nine tenths of which are singletons. Germline V gene data show CDR1 as SGHTA and CDR2 as FQGNSA. The CDR3 has 16 amino acids. The J segment lost 5 bases and the V segment lost 0 bases, leaving 7 bases of the junction unmatched. The genes are TRBV7-2 and TRBJ2-3, with TRBD2 matching over 8 bases. The sequencing here drew on CD4+ T cells from peripheral blood mononuclear cells, taken in the third trimester of pregnancy. This clonotype was sampled from a female donor in good health, enrolled as a control in a pregnancy study. The CDR3 loop is CASSLAFGGARDTQYF. The CDR3, as DNA: TGTGCCAGCAGCTTAGCATTCGGGGGGGCCAGAGATACGCAGTATTTT.